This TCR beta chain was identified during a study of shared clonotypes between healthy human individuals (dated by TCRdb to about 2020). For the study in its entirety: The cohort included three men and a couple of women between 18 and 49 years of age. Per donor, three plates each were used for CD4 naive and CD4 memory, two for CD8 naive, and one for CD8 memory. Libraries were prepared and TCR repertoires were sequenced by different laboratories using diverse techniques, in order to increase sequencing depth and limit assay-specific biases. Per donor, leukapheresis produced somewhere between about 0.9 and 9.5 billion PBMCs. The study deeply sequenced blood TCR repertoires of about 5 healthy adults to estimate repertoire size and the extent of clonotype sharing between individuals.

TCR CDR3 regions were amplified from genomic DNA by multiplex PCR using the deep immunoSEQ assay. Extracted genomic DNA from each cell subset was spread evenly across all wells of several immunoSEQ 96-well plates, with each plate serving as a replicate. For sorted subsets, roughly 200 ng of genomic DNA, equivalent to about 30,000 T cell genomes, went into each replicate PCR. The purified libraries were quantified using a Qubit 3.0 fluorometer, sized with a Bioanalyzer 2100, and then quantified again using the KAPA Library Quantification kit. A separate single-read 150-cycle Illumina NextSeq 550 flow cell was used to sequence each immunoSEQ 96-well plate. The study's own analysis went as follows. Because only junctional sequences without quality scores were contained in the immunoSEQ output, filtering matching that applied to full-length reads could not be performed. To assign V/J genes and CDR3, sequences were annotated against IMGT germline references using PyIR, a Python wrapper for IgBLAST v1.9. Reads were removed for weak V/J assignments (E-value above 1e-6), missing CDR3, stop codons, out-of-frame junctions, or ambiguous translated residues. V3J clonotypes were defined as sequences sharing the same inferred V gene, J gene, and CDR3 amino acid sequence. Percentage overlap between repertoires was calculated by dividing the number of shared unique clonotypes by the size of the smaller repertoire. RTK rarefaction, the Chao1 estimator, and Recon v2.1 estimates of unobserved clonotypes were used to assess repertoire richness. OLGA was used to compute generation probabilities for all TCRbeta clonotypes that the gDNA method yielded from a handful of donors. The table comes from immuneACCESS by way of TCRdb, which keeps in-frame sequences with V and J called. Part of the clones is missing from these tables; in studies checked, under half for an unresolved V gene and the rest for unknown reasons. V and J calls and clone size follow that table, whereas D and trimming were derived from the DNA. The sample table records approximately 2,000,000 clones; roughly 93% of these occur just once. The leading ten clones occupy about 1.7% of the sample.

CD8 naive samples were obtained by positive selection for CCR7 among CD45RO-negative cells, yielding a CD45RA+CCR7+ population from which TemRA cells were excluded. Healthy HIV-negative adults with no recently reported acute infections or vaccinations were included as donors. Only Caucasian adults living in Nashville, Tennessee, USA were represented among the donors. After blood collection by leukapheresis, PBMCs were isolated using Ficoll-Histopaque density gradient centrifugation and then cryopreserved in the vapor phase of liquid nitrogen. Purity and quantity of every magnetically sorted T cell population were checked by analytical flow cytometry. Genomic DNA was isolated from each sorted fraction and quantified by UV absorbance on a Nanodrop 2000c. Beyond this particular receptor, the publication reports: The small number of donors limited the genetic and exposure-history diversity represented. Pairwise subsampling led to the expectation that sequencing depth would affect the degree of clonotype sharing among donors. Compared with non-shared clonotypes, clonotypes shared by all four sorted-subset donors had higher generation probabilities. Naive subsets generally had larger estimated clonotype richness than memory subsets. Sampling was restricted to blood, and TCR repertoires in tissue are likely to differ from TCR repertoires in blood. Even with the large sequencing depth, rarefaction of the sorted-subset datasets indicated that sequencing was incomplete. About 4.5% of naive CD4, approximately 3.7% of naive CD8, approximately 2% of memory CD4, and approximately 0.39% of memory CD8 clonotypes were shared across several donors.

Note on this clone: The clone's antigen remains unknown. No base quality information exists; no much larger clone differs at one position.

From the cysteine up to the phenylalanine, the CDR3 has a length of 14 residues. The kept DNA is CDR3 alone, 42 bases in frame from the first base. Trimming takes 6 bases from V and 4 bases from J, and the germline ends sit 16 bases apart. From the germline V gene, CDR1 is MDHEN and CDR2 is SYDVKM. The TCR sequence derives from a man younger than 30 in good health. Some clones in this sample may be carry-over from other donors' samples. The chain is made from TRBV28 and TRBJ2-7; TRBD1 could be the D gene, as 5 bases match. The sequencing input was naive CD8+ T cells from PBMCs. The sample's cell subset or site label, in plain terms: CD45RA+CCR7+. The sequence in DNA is TGTGCCAGCAGAAAAAGGGGTTCACTATACGAGCAGTACTTC. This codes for CASRKRGSLYEQYF.